The T cell receptor beta chain described here comes from a study of CD8+ T cells in alopecia areata. RNA, once extracted, was reverse transcribed into cDNA for use as the sequencing template. Sequenced by immunoSEQ multiplex PCR; TCRdb stores in-frame clones only, minus some. The sample contains roughly 150,000 clones, about three fifths of which appear only once. This clone was detected only a few times. Its antigen is not known. Study-wide results and caveats: An increase in clonality over normal scalp was evident in lesional scalp, especially alopecia totalis/universalis.

The CDR3 spans 16 residues. V was pared by 5 bases and J by 3 bases, with 7 bases of the junction left unmatched. Germline V CDR1 and CDR2: LNHDA, SQIVND (reference sequence). The chain uses TRBV19 and TRBJ2-6, with 7 bases matching TRBD1. The source of this sequence is a human donor in good health. The sequenced sample was CD4+ T cells sorted from blood. The CDR3 nucleotides are TGTGCCAGTAGTGACCTCAGGGGGTTTGGGGCCAACGTCCTGACTTTC. It specifies CASSDLRGFGANVLTF.